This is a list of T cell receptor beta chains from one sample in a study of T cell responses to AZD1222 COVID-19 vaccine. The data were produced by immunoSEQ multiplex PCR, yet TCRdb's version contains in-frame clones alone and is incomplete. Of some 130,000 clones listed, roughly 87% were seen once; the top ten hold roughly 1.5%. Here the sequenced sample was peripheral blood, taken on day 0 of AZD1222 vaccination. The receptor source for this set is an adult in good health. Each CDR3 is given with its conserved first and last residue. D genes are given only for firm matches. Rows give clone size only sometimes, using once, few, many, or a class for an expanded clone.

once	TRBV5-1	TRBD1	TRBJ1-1	TGCGCCAGCAGCCTCGGGACAGGGGCAGAAGCTTTCTTT	CASSLGTGAEAFF
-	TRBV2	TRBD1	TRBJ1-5	TGTGCCAGCAGTCCGGACAGGGTTGCTCAGCCCCAGCATTTT	CASSPDRVAQPQHF
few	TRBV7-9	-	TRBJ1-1	TGTGCCAGCACTATACAGGGGAACACTGAAGCTTTCTTT	CASTIQGNTEAFF
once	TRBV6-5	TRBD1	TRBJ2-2	TGTGCCAGCAGTTACTCGGGACAGGGGAGGGAGCTGTTTTTT	CASSYSGQGRELFF
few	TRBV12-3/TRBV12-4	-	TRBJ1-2	TGTGCCAGCAGTTACAGGGTAAACTATGGCTACACCTTC	CASSYRVNYGYTF
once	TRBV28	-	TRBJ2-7	TGTGCCAGCAGTTTCGGATACGAGCAGTACTTC	CASSFGYEQYF
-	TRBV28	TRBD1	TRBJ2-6	TGTGCCAGCAGACCCCGGACAGGGACAGCTGGGGCCAACGTCCTGACTTTC	CASRPRTGTAGANVLTF
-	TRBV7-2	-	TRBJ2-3	TGTGCCAGCAGCTTAACCGTACTTCACACAGATACGCAGTATTTT	CASSLTVLHTDTQYF
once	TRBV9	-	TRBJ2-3	TGTGCCAGCAACCTCGGACAAGACACAGATACGCAGTATTTT	CASNLGQDTDTQYF
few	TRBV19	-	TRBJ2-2	TGTGCCAGTCGATTGACCGAACCTCGTATATCGGGGAATGGTGTCGCCGGGGAGCTGTTTTTT	CASRLTEPRISGNGVAGELFF
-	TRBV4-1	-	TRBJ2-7	TGCGCCAGCAGTCCGAGCTCCTACGAGCAGTACTTC	CASSPSSYEQYF
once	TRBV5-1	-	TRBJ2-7	TGCGCCAGCACCTTGGACTCCACAACCTACGAGCAGTACTTC	CASTLDSTTYEQYF
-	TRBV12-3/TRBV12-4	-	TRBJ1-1	TGTGCCAGCAGTTTATCAGGTTATGAAGCTTTCTTT	CASSLSGYEAFF
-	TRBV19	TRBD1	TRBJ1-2	TGTGCCAGTAGTTTCCCTCGATCGGGACAGGGAAGCAACTATGGCTACACCTTC	CASSFPRSGQGSNYGYTF
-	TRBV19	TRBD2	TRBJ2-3	TGTGCCAGTAGTATGCGCGGGGGGACACCCTCCACAGATACGCAGTATTTT	CASSMRGGTPSTDTQYF
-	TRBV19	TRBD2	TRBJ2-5	TGTGCCAGTAGGAAGCTAGCGGGGGAACAAGAGACCCAGTACTTC	CASRKLAGEQETQYF
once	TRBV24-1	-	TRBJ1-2	TGTGCCACCAGTGATTTCGAGTCTAACTATGGCTACACCTTC	CATSDFESNYGYTF
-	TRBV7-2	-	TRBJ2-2	TGTGCCAGCAGCTTAGACGGGGAATTCGGGGAGCTGTTTTTT	CASSLDGEFGELFF
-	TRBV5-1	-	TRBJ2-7	TGCGCCAGCAGCTTGCAGTTAAGCAGCTACGAGCAGTACTTC	CASSLQLSSYEQYF
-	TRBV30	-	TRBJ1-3	TGTGCCTGGAATCTGGGAAGAGCTGGAAACACCATATATTTT	CAWNLGRAGNTIYF
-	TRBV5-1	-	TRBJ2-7	TGCGCCAGCAGCTCCACTGGCTACGAGCAGTACTTC	CASSSTGYEQYF
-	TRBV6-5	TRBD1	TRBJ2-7	TGTGCCAGCGGACCCGGACAGGGTATAATGTACGAGCAGTACTTC	CASGPGQGIMYEQYF
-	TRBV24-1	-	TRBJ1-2	TGTGCCACCAGTGACCCAGTAGCCGGCTACACCTTC	CATSDPVAGYTF
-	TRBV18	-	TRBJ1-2	TGTGCCAGCTCACCACAGGGCAGAAACTATGGCTACACCTTC	CASSPQGRNYGYTF
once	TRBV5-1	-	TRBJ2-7	TGCGCCAGCAGCGGACGAGGTGGCTACGAGCAGTACTTC	CASSGRGGYEQYF
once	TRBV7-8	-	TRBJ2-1	TGTGCCAGCAGCCCGGAGAGGGTTTCCTACAATGAGCAGTTCTTC	CASSPERVSYNEQFF
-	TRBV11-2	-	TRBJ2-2	TGTGCCAGCAGCTTAGGACAGTTCACCGGGGAGCTGTTTTTT	CASSLGQFTGELFF
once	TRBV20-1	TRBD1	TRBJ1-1	TGCAGTGCTTCGGACAGGGCGGAGGCTTTCTTT	CSASDRAEAFF
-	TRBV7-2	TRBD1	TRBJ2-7	TGTGCCAGCAGCTTCGTACAGGGGGACTACGAGCAGTACTTC	CASSFVQGDYEQYF
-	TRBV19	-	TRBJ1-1	TGTGCCAGTAGTTTATCGGGACCGAACACTGAAGCTTTCTTT	CASSLSGPNTEAFF
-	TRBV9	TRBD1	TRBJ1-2	TGTGCCAGCAGCGGGCCAGGGGGCTATGGCTACACCTTC	CASSGPGGYGYTF
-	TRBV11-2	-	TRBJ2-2	TGTGCCAGCAGCTCCCGAACAGGGCCGAACACCGGGGAGCTGTTTTTT	CASSSRTGPNTGELFF
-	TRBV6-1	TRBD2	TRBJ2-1	TGTGCCAGCAGTGAACCTACTAGCGGGGGGGTCCCATACAATGAGCAGTTCTTC	CASSEPTSGGVPYNEQFF
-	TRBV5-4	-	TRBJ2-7	TGTGCCAGCAGCTTAATCCCCGGGGGCAACTACGAGCAGTACTTC	CASSLIPGGNYEQYF
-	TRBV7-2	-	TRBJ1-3	TGTGCCAGCAGCTTGACTGCAGGCCTCTCTGGAAACACCATATATTTT	CASSLTAGLSGNTIYF
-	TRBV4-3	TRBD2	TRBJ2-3	TGCGCCAGCAGCAGCGGGGGGGCCGGAGATACGCAGTATTTT	CASSSGGAGDTQYF
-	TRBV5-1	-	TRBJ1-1	TGCGCCAGCAGCTCGCCGGGACCGTCAGGTGAAGCTTTCTTT	CASSSPGPSGEAFF
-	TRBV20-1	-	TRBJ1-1	TGCAGTGCTAGTTCCGGGGAGAAAGCTTTCTTT	CSASSGEKAFF
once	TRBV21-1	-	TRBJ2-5	TGTGCCAGCAGCAAAGGGCGGGGGGGCCGAGAGACCCAGTACTTC	CASSKGRGGRETQYF
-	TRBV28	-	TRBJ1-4	TGTGCCAGCAGTCTGGGGCTCTCAGTTGAAAAACTGTTTTTT	CASSLGLSVEKLFF
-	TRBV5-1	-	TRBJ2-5	TGCGCCAGCAGCGCGGGTGGGGCCAGGGCCGCAGAGACCCAGTACTTC	CASSAGGARAAETQYF
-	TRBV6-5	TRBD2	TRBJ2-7	TGTGCCAGCAGTCACGGGGGGAGTCCCTACGAGCAGTACTTC	CASSHGGSPYEQYF
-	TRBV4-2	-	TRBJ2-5	TGTGCCAGCAGCCAAATACTAGCTACTCAAGAGACCCAGTACTTC	CASSQILATQETQYF
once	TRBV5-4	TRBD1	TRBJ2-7	TGTGCCAGCAGCCGGACAGGGGCCACCTACGAGCAGTACTTC	CASSRTGATYEQYF
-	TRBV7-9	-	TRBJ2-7	TGTGCCAGCAGCTTAGCTCTGGGCCCCTACGAGCAGTACTTC	CASSLALGPYEQYF
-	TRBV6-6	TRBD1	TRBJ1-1	TGTGCCAGCAGAAACAGGGGGGAAGCTTTCTTT	CASRNRGEAFF
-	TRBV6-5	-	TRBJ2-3	TGTGCCAGCAGGGCTACCAGCACAGATACGCAGTATTTT	CASRATSTDTQYF
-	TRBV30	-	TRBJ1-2	TGTGCCTCCCGGACACCATTGAAGGGGGACTATGGCTACACCTTC	CASRTPLKGDYGYTF
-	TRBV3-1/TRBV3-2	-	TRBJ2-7	TGTGCCAGCAGCCGGACAGAGTCCTACGAGCAGTACTTC	CASSRTESYEQYF
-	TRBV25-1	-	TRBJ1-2	TGTGCCAGCAGTGCCGGGGGGTCCTATGGCTACACCTTC	CASSAGGSYGYTF
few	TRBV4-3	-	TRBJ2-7	TGCGCCAGCAGCCAAGATGGGGTGGGAAGTGAGCAGTACTTC	CASSQDGVGSEQYF